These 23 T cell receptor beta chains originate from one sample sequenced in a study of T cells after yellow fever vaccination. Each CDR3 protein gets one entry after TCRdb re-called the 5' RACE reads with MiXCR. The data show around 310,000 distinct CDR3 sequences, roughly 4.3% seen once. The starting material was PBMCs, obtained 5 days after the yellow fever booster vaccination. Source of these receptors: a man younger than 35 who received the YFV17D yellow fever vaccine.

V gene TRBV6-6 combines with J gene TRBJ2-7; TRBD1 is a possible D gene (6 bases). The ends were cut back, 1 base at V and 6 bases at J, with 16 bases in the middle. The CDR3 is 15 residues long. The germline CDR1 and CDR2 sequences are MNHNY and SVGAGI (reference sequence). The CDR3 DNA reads TGTGCCAGCAGTTACTTGGAGGCTGGGGGCTCCGAGCAGTACGTC. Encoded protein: CASSYLEAGGSEQYV.

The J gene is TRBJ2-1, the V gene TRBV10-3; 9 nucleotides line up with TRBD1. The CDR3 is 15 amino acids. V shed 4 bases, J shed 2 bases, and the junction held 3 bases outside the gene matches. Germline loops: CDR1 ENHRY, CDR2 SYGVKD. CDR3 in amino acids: CAISAYRGPYNEQFF. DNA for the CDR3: TGTGCCATCAGTGCCTACAGGGGGCCCTACAATGAGCAGTTCTTC.

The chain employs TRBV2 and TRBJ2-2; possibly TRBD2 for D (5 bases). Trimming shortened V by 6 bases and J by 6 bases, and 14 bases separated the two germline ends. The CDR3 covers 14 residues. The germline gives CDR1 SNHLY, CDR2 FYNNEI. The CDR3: CASRGAADSGELFF. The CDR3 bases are TGTGCCAGCAGGGGAGCAGCCGATTCCGGGGAGCTGTTTTTT.

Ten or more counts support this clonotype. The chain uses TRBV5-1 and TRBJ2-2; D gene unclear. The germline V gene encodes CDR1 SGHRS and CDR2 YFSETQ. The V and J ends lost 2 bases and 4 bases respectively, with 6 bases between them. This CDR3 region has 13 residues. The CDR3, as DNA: TGCGCCAGCAGCTTAACAGCCACCGGGGAGCTGTTTTTT. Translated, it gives CASSLTATGELFF.

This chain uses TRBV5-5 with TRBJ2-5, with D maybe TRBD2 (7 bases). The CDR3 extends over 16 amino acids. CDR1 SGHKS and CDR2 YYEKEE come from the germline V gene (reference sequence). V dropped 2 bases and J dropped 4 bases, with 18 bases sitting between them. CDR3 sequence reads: CASSLLRRGLGETQYF. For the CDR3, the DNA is TGTGCCAGCAGCTTACTCCGGCGGGGGCTCGGAGAGACCCAGTACTTC.

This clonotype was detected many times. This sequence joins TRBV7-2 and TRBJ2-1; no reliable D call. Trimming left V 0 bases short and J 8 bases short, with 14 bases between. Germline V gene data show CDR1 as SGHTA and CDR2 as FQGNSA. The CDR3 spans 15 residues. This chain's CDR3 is CASSLAHRVFDEQFF. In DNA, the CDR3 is TGTGCCAGCAGCTTAGCGCATCGGGTCTTCGATGAGCAGTTCTTC.

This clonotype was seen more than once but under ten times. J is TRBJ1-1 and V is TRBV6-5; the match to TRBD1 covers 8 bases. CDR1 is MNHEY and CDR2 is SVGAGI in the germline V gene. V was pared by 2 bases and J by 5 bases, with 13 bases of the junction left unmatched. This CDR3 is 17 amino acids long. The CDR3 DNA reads TGTGCCAGCAGTTACGAGGTGGGCACCTGGACAGGGACTGAAGCTTTCTTT. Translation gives CASSYEVGTWTGTEAFF.

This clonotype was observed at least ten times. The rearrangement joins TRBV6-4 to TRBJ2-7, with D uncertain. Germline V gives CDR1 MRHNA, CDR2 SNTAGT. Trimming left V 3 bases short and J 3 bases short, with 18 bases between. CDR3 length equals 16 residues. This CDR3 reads CASSELREGSRYEQYV. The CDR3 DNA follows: TGTGCCAGCAGTGAGTTAAGGGAAGGGTCACGCTACGAGCAGTACGTC.

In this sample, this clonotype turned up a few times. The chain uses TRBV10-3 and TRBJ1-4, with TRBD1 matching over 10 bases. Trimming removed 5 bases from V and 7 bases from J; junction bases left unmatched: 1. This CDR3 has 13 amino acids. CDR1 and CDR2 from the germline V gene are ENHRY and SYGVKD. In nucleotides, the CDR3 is TGTGCCATCAGTAGGGACAGGGGTGAAAAACTGTTTTTT. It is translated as CAISRDRGEKLFF.

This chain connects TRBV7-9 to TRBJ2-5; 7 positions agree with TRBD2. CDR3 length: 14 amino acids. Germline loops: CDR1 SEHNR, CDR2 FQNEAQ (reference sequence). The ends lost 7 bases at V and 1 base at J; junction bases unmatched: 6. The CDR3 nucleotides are TGTGCCAGCACCCTGCTAGCGGTCCAAGAGACCCAGTACTTC. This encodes CASTLLAVQETQYF.

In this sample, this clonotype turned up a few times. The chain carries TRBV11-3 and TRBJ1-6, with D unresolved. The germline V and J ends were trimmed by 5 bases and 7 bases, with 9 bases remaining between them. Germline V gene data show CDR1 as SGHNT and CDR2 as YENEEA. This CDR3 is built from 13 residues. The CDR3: CASSEGSNSPLHF. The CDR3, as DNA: TGTGCCAGCAGCGAGGGATCCAATTCACCCCTCCACTTT.

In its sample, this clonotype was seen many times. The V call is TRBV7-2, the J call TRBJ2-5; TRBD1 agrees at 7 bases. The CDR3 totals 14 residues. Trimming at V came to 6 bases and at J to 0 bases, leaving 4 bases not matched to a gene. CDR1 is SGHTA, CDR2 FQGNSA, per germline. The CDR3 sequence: CASRLTGNQETQYF. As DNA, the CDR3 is TGTGCCAGCAGATTGACAGGGAACCAAGAGACCCAGTACTTC.

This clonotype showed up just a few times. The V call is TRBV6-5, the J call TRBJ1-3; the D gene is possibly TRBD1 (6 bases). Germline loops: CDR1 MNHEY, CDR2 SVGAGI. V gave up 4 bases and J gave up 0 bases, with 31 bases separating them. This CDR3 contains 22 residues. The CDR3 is CASSFSPFGGAPILGSGNTIYF. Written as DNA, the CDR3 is TGTGCCAGCAGTTTCTCCCCCTTTGGGGGGGCCCCGATACTGGGCTCTGGAAACACCATATATTTT.

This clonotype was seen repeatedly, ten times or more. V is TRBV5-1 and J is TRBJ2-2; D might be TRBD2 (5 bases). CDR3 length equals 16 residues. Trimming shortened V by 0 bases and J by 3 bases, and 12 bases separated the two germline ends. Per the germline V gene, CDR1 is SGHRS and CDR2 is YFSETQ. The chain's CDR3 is CASSLDVGLYTGELFF. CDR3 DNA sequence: TGCGCCAGCAGCTTGGATGTCGGACTCTACACCGGGGAGCTGTTTTTT.

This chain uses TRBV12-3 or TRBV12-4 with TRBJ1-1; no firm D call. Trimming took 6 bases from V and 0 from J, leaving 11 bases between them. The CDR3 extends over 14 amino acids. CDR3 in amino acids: CASSLHSLNTEAFF. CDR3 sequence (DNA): TGTGCCAGCAGCCTACACAGTCTGAACACTGAAGCTTTCTTT.

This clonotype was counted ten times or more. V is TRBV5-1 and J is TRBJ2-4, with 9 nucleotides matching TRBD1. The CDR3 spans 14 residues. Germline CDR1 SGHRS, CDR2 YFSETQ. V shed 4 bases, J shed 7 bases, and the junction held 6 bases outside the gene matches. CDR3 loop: CASSRDRVKNIQYF. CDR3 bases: TGCGCCAGCAGCCGGGACAGGGTAAAGAACATTCAGTACTTC.

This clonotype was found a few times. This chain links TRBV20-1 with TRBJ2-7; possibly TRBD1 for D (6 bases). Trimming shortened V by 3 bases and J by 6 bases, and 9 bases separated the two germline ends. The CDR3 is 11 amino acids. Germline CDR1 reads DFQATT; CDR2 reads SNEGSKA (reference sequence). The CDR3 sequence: CSASKGGEQYF. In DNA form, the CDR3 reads TGCAGTGCTAGTAAAGGGGGCGAGCAGTACTTC.

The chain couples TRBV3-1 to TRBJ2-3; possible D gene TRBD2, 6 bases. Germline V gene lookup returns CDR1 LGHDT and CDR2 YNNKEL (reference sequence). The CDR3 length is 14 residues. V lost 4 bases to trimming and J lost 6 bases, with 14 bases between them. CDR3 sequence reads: CASSPGTPLDTQYF. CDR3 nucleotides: TGTGCCAGCAGCCCGGGGACTCCTCTGGATACGCAGTATTTT.

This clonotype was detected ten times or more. The CDR3 DNA follows: TGTGCCAGCAGCCAGAACCTAGCGGGGGCCTATGAGCAAGATACGCAGTATTTT. This gives the protein CASSQNLAGAYEQDTQYF. The chain links TRBV3-1 to TRBJ2-3; 10 nucleotides align to TRBD2. J gave up 5 bases and V 3 bases, and 14 bases lay outside the gene matches. The V gene's germline CDR1 is LGHDT and CDR2 YNNKEL (reference sequence). CDR3 length: 18 residues.

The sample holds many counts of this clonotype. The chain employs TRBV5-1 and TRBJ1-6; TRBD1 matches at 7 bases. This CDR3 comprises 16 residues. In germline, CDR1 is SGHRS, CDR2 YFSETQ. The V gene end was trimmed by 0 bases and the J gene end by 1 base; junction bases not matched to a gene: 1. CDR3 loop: CASSLAGGSYNSPLHF. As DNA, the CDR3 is TGCGCCAGCAGCTTGGCAGGGGGTTCCTATAATTCACCCCTCCACTTT.

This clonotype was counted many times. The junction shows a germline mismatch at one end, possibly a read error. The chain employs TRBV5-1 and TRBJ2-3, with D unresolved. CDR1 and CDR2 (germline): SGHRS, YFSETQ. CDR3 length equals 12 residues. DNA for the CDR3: TGTGCCAGCAGTTTGGGCGCAGATACGCAGTATTTT. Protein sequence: CASSLGADTQYF.

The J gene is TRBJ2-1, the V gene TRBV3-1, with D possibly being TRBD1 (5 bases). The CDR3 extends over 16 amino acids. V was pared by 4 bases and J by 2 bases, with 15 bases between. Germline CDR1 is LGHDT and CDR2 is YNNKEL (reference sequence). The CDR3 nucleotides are TGTGCCAGCAGCCGAGAGCAGGGCAGAGCCTACAATGAGCAGTTCTTC. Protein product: CASSREQGRAYNEQFF.

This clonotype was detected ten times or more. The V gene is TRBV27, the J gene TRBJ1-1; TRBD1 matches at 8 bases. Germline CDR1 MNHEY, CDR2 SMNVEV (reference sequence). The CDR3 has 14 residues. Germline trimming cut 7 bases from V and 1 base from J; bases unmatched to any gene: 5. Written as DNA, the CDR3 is TGTGCCAGCAAGACAGGGGCCCGGAACACTGAAGCTTTCTTT. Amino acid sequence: CASKTGARNTEAFF.